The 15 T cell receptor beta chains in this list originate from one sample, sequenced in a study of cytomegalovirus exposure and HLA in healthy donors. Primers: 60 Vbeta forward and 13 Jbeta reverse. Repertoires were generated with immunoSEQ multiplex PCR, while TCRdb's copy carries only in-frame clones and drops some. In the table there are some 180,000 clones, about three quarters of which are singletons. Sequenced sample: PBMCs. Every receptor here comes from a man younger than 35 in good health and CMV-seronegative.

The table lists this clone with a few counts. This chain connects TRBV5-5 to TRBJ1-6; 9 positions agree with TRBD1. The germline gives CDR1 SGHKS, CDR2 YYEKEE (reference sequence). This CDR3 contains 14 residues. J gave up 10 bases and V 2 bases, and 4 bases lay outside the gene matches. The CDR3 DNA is TGTGCCAGCAGCTTAAGACAGGGGGACTCACCCCTCCACTTT. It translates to CASSLRQGDSPLHF.

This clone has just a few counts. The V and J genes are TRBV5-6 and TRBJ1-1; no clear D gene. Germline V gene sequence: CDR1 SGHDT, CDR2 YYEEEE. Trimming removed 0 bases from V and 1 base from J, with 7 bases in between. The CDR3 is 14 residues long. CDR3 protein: CASSLVSQNTEAFF. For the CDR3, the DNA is TGTGCCAGCAGCTTGGTCAGTCAGAACACTGAAGCTTTCTTT.

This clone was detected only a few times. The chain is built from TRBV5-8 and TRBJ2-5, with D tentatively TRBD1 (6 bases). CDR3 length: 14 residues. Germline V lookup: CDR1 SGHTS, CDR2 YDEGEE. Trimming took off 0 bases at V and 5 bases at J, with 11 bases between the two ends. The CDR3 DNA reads TGTGCCAGCAGCTTGGATTTGGGGGCGGAGACCCAGTACTTC. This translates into CASSLDLGAETQYF.

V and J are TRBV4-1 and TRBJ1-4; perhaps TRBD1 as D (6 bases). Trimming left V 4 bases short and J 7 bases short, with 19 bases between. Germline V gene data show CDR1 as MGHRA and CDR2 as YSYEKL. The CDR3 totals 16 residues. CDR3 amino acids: CASSPHWGLAGEKLFF. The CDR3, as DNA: TGCGCCAGCAGCCCCCACTGGGGGCTGGCGGGTGAAAAACTGTTTTTT.

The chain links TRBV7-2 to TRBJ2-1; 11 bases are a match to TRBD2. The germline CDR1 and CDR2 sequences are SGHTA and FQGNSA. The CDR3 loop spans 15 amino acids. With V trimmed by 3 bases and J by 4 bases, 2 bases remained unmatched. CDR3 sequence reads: CASSFSGGVYNEQFF. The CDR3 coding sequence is TGTGCCAGCAGCTTTAGCGGGGGGGTTTACAATGAGCAGTTCTTC. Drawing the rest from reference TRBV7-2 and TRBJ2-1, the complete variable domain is GAGVSQSPSNKVTEKGKDVELRCDPISGHTALYWYRQSLGQGLEFLIYFQGNSAPDKSGLPSDRFSAERTGGSVSTLTIQRTQQEDSAVYLCASSFSGGVYNEQFFGPGTRLTVL.

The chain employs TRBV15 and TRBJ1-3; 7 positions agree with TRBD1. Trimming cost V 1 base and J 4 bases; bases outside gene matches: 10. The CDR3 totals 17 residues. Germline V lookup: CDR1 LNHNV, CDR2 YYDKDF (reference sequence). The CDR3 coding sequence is TGTGCCACCAGCAGAGTCCTAGGGGGCGCGGGGGGAAACACCATATATTTT. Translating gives CATSRVLGGAGGNTIYF. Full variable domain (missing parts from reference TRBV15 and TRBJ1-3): DAMVIQNPRYQVTQFGKPVTLSCSQTLNHNVMYWYQQKSSQAPKLLFHYYDKDFNNEADTPDNFQSRRPNTSFCFLDIRSPGLGDTAMYLCATSRVLGGAGGNTIYFGEGSWLTVV.

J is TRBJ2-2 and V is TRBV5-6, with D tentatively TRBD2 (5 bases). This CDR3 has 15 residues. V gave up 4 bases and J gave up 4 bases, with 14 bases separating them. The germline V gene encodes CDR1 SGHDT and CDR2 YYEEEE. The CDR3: CASSQLGRFTGELFF. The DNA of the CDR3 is TGTGCCAGCAGCCAACTTGGGAGATTCACCGGGGAGCTGTTTTTT.

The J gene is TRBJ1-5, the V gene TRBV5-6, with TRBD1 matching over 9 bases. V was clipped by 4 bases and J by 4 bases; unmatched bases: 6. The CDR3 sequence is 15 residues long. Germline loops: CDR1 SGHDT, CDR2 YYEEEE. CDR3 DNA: TGTGCCAGCAGCCCCCGGGACAGGGCGAATCAGCCCCAGCATTTT. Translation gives CASSPRDRANQPQHF.

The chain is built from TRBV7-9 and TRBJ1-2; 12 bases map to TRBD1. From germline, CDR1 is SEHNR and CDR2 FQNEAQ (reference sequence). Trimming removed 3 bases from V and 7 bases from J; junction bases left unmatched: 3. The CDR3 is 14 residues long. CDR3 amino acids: CASSLGTGGGGYTF. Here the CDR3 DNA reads TGTGCCAGCAGCTTGGGGACAGGGGGCGGTGGCTACACCTTC.

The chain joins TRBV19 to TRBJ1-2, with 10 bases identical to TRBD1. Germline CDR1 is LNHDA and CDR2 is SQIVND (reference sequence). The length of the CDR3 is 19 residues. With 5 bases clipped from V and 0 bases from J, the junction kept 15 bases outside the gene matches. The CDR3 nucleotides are TGTGCCAGTAGTGCCCCCCCGTGGGACAGGGGCCCCACTAACTATGGCTACACCTTC. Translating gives CASSAPPWDRGPTNYGYTF.

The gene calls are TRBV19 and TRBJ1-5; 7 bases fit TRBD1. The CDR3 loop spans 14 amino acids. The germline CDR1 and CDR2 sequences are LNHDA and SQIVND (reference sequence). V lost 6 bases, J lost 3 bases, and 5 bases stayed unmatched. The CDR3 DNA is TGTGCCAGTAGGGAAACAGGGGTCAATCAGCCCCAGCATTTT. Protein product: CASRETGVNQPQHF.

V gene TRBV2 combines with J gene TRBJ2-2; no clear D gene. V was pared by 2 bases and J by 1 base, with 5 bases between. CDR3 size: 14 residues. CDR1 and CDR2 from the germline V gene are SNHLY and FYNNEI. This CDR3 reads CASSERRNTGELFF. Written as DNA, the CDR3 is TGTGCCAGCAGTGAACGTCGGAACACCGGGGAGCTGTTTTTT.

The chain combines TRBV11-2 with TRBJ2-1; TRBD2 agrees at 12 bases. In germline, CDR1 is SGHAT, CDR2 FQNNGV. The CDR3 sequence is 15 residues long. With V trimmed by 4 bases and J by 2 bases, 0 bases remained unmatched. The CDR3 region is CASSWTSGTYNEQFF. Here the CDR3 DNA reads TGTGCCAGCAGCTGGACTAGCGGGACCTACAATGAGCAGTTCTTC. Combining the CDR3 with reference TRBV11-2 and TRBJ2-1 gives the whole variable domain EAGVAQSPRYKIIEKRQSVAFWCNPISGHATLYWYQQILGQGPKLLIQFQNNGVVDDSQLPKDRFSAERLKGVDSTLKIQPAKLEDSAVYLCASSWTSGTYNEQFFGPGTRLTVL.

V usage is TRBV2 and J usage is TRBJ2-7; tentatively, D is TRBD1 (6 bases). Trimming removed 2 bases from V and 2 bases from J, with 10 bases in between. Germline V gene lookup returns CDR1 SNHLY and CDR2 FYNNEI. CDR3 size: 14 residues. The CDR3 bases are TGTGCCAGCAGTGAATGGACAGCAGCCTACGAGCAGTACTTC. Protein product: CASSEWTAAYEQYF.

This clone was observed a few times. DNA of the CDR3: TGCGCCAGCAGCTTGTTACTACCCCTGGGCACAGATACGCAGTATTTT. It codes for CASSLLLPLGTDTQYF. The chain uses TRBV5-1 and TRBJ2-3; D unclear. Trimming removed 1 base at V and 1 base at J, with 13 bases between. The CDR3 runs to 16 residues. Germline V CDR1 and CDR2: SGHRS, YFSETQ.